Shown below are 20 T cell receptor beta chains from a single sample sequenced in a study of blood T cell repertoires in COVID-19 (dated by TCRdb to the early 2020s). To prepare the library, the immunoSEQ multiplex PCR assay was applied. Held by TCRdb, this immuneACCESS table contains in-frame sequences only and omits some clones. Under half of the omission traces to an unresolved V gene where checked; the cause of the rest is unknown. A total of some 270,000 clones appear in this sample, 90% of them only once. The top ten clones comprise around 1.9% of the sample. Specimen: peripheral blood. The receptor set was obtained from a woman aged 55-69 years with COVID-19, enrolled during active disease.

The chain links TRBV28 to TRBJ1-2; 8 bases are a match to TRBD1. This CDR3 spans 13 amino acids. The germline gives CDR1 MDHEN, CDR2 SYDVKM. With V trimmed by 5 bases and J by 3 bases, 2 bases remained unmatched. CDR3 residues: CASSAGGYYGYTF. The DNA of the CDR3 is TGTGCCAGCAGTGCAGGGGGCTACTATGGCTACACCTTC.

The V call is TRBV4-1, the J call TRBJ2-3, with D possibly being TRBD1 (5 bases). Germline assignment: CDR1 MGHRA and CDR2 YSYEKL. The CDR3 totals 13 residues. The V end lost 4 bases, the J end lost 6 bases, and 11 bases lay between the germline ends. The CDR3 reads CASSRGEWDTQYF. The CDR3, as DNA: TGCGCCAGCAGCCGGGGCGAGTGGGATACGCAGTATTTT.

The rearrangement joins TRBV5-6 to TRBJ1-5, with 9 bases that match TRBD1. Germline assignment: CDR1 SGHDT and CDR2 YYEEEE. Trimming cost V 4 bases and J 3 bases; bases outside gene matches: 11. This CDR3 contains 17 residues. The CDR3 DNA sequence: TGTGCCAGCAGCACGAGGGGCGGGACAGGGACCAATCAGCCCCAGCATTTT. Protein sequence: CASSTRGGTGTNQPQHF.

This rearrangement joins TRBV7-9 to TRBJ2-1; 7 nucleotides match TRBD2. The CDR3 runs to 16 residues. After removal of 1 base from V and 8 bases from J, the junction contained 11 bases not matched to a gene. Germline values: CDR1 SEHNR, CDR2 FQNEAQ (reference sequence). The CDR3 sequence is CASSLGSGTKLDEQFF. The CDR3 bases are TGTGCCAGCAGCTTAGGGTCCGGGACTAAATTGGATGAGCAGTTCTTC.

The gene calls are TRBV15 and TRBJ1-4, with 8 bases lining up with TRBD1. Trimming cost V 2 bases and J 3 bases; bases outside gene matches: 2. Germline V gene data show CDR1 as LNHNV and CDR2 as YYDKDF (reference sequence). The CDR3 extends over 15 amino acids. The CDR3 protein is CATSRMGQANEKLFF. The CDR3 region has the DNA TGTGCCACCAGCAGAATGGGACAGGCTAATGAAAAACTGTTTTTT.

The chain has TRBV11-1 and TRBJ2-1, with 7 bases aligning to TRBD2. Germline V gene lookup returns CDR1 SGHAT and CDR2 FQDESV (reference sequence). The CDR3 is made up of 16 amino acids. Trimming cost V 2 bases and J 2 bases; bases outside gene matches: 6. The CDR3 DNA follows: TGTGCCAGCAGCTTATACGGCGGGGGAACCTACAATGAGCAGTTCTTC. This sequence encodes CASSLYGGGTYNEQFF.

This clone was counted a single time. The CDR3 DNA sequence: TGCGCCAGCAACCTTAAGGGACAGTTTTGGCCCCGGAACTACACTGAAGCTTTCTTT. This encodes CASNLKGQFWPRNYTEAFF. The chain recombines TRBV10-1 with TRBJ1-1, with 7 bases aligning to TRBD1. Germline V lookup: CDR1 WNHNN, CDR2 SYGVQD (reference sequence). The ends lost 7 bases at V and 3 bases at J; junction bases unmatched: 23. CDR3 length: 19 amino acids.

The V and J genes are TRBV10-3 and TRBJ1-4; TRBD1 might be the D (5 bases). V lost 3 bases and J 8 bases, leaving 10 bases between the germline ends. CDR1 is ENHRY, CDR2 SYGVKD, per germline. This CDR3 comprises 13 residues. The CDR3, as DNA: TGTGCCATCAGTGACTCCTGGGGCGAAAAACTGTTTTTT. Translated: CAISDSWGEKLFF.

The chain joins TRBV9 to TRBJ1-6, with 9 bases aligning to TRBD1. Germline V lookup: CDR1 SGDLS, CDR2 YYNGEE. Unmatched junction bases numbered 9, after V lost 2 bases and J lost 0 bases. The CDR3 is made up of 19 amino acids. As DNA, the CDR3 is TGTGCCAGCAGCGTTGCGACAGGGGGGATGAGCTCCTATAATTCACCCCTCCACTTT. Amino acid sequence: CASSVATGGMSSYNSPLHF.

The chain recombines TRBV5-1 with TRBJ2-2, with 9 bases that match TRBD2. The CDR3 has 15 residues. Germline V gene data show CDR1 as SGHRS and CDR2 as YFSETQ. The J segment lost 6 bases and the V segment lost 4 bases, leaving 7 bases of the junction unmatched. Written as DNA, the CDR3 is TGCGCCAGCAGCGCGACTAGCGGAGTTGCCGGGGAGCTGTTTTTT. It codes for CASSATSGVAGELFF.

The rearrangement uses TRBV3-1 (or the pseudogene TRBV3-2) and TRBJ1-1, with D possibly TRBD1 on 6 matching bases. Trimming cost V 4 bases and J 6 bases, with 9 bases left between them. Germline CDR1 is LGHDT and CDR2 is YNNKEL (reference sequence). CDR3 size: 12 residues. In nucleotides, the CDR3 is TGTGCCAGCAGCCGAGGGGGGGCTGAAGCTTTCTTT. This gives the protein CASSRGGAEAFF.

This sequence joins TRBV7-9 and TRBJ1-2; 8 nucleotides line up with TRBD1. After removal of 2 bases from V and 8 bases from J, the junction contained 4 bases not matched to a gene. CDR1 and CDR2 (germline): SEHNR, FQNEAQ (reference sequence). CDR3 size: 13 residues. CDR3 residues: CASSLRQGIGYTF. As DNA, the CDR3 is TGTGCCAGCAGCTTACGACAGGGGATCGGCTACACCTTC.

The V gene is TRBV9, the J gene TRBJ1-2, with TRBD1 as a possible D gene (5 bases). The CDR3 totals 14 residues. Germline V gives CDR1 SGDLS, CDR2 YYNGEE. V lost 3 bases and J lost 3, with 12 bases in between. CDR3 sequence (DNA): TGTGCCAGCAGCGCCGCAGTCAGGGACTATGGCTACACCTTC. As protein: CASSAAVRDYGYTF.

The CDR3 nucleotides read TGTGCCAGCAGCCAAGATCGGGGAGTGGCTGAGCAGTTCTTC. Translated, it gives CASSQDRGVAEQFF. This rearrangement joins TRBV3-1 (or the pseudogene TRBV3-2) to TRBJ2-1; weak D call: TRBD2 (5 bases). The CDR3 runs to 14 residues. Trimming removed 0 bases at V and 9 bases at J, with 12 bases between. Germline CDR1 LGHDT, CDR2 YNNKEL (reference sequence).

This chain connects TRBV7-2 to TRBJ1-2; tentative D call: TRBD1 (5 bases). With 1 base removed from V and 4 bases from J, the gap between germline ends came to 13 bases. There are 15 residues in the CDR3. Per germline, CDR1 SGHTA and CDR2 FQGNSA. The CDR3 coding sequence is TGTGCCAGCAGCTTAGTGGGGGGGGTAGGCTATGGCTACACCTTC. Protein sequence: CASSLVGGVGYGYTF.

This sequence joins TRBV19 and TRBJ1-5, with D tentatively TRBD1 (5 bases). This CDR3 comprises 16 residues. The germline gives CDR1 LNHDA, CDR2 SQIVND (reference sequence). V lost 3 bases and J 0 bases, leaving 12 bases between the germline ends. The CDR3 protein is CASSITGGYSNQPQHF. CDR3 DNA sequence: TGTGCCAGTAGTATCACCGGGGGTTATAGCAATCAGCCCCAGCATTTT.

This clone showed up just once. The rearrangement links TRBV12-5 to TRBJ1-4; D is unresolved. The V gene lost 4 bases and the J gene lost 8 bases, with 17 bases spanning the gap. Germline loops: CDR1 LGHNT, CDR2 FRNRAP. The CDR3 spans 15 residues. CDR3 nucleotides: TGTGCTAGTGGTTCCAATTCATGGGGAGGGGAAAAACTGTTTTTT. Translated: CASGSNSWGGEKLFF.

The chain couples TRBV7-9 to TRBJ2-1; TRBD1 might be the D (6 bases). Germline CDR1 SEHNR, CDR2 FQNEAQ (reference sequence). V lost 5 bases, J lost 5 bases, and 13 bases lay in between. The CDR3 runs to 14 residues. The CDR3 is CASSVVGADNEQFF. The CDR3 DNA reads as TGTGCCAGCAGCGTCGTGGGGGCGGACAATGAGCAGTTCTTC.

The chain combines TRBV20-1 with TRBJ2-2, with D hard to call. CDR3 length: 15 residues. Trimming pared 3 bases from V and 1 base from J, leaving 12 bases between. Per the germline V gene, CDR1 is DFQATT and CDR2 is SNEGSKA (reference sequence). CDR3 residues: CSASEESLNTGELFF. In DNA form, the CDR3 reads TGCAGTGCTAGTGAAGAGTCATTGAACACCGGGGAGCTGTTTTTT.

J is TRBJ2-7 and V is TRBV5-1; TRBD1 might be the D (6 bases). V shed 6 bases and J shed 4 bases, with 17 bases lying between them. This CDR3 contains 14 residues. Germline values: CDR1 SGHRS, CDR2 YFSETQ. The CDR3 DNA is TGCGCCAGCAACTCTAAAGGACAGCCTTACGAGCAGTACTTC. This codes for CASNSKGQPYEQYF.